This entry lists 15 T cell receptor beta chains sequenced from one sample in a study of cytomegalovirus exposure and HLA in healthy donors. Clones were sequenced by immunoSEQ multiplex PCR, and TCRdb holds only the in-frame ones, with some missing. Here the sample spans 250,000 to 400,000 clones, roughly 87% being singletons. The sequenced material came from PBMCs. Source of these receptors: a man between 25 and 39 years old in good health and CMV-seronegative.

For the CDR3, the DNA is TGTGCCAGCAGCTTATACAGCGGGGGGTATAATGAGCAGTTCTTC. It encodes CASSLYSGGYNEQFF. The rearrangement links TRBV11-3 to TRBJ2-1; the match to TRBD2 covers 9 bases. Germline CDR1 reads SGHNT; CDR2 reads YENEEA. This CDR3 comprises 15 residues. Trimming removed 2 bases from V and 7 bases from J; junction bases left unmatched: 6.

This clone is a singleton in its sample. This sequence joins TRBV6-5 and TRBJ1-5; D is undetermined. This CDR3 is 14 amino acids long. CDR1 is MNHEY and CDR2 is SVGAGI in the germline V gene. With 4 bases removed from V and 0 bases from J, the gap between germline ends came to 7 bases. The CDR3 loop reads CASSSGFSNQPQHF. CDR3 DNA: TGTGCCAGCAGTTCCGGTTTTAGCAATCAGCCCCAGCATTTT.

This chain links TRBV27 with TRBJ1-4; TRBD1 aligns across 10 bases. V was clipped by 3 bases and J by 5 bases; unmatched bases: 12. Germline V lookup: CDR1 MNHEY, CDR2 SMNVEV (reference sequence). The CDR3 length is 18 residues. The CDR3, as DNA: TGTGCCAGCAGTTTTACCGGGACAGGGGTTTTCGGGAATGAAAAACTGTTTTTT. This gives the protein CASSFTGTGVFGNEKLFF.

The table lists this clone with a count of one. V gene TRBV6-1 combines with J gene TRBJ1-2; D is unclear. V lost 7 bases and J lost 4, with 13 bases in between. CDR3 size: 13 residues. The germline CDR1 and CDR2 sequences are MNHNS and SASEGT. CDR3 protein: CASKRQVLYGYTF. Here the CDR3 DNA reads TGTGCCAGCAAACGGCAGGTCCTCTATGGCTACACCTTC.

Concerning this clone itself: Germline is not matched at one junction end, which may reflect a read error. This rearrangement joins TRBV19 to TRBJ2-2; TRBD1 matches at 7 bases. The CDR3 totals 14 residues. The germline V gene has CDR1 LNHDA and CDR2 SQIVND (reference sequence). The CDR3 coding sequence is TGTGCGAGTAAGGGACAGTTGAACACCGGGGAGCTGTTTTTT. Protein: CASKGQLNTGELFF.

The chain links TRBV18 to TRBJ2-7, with D possibly matching TRBD1 (5 bases). Trimming removed 4 bases from V and 0 bases from J, with 10 bases in between. This CDR3 region has 14 residues. Germline V CDR1 and CDR2: KGHSH, LQKENI. CDR3 DNA sequence: TGTGCCAGCTCACACCTCGACAGCTCCTACGAGCAGTACTTC. It is translated as CASSHLDSSYEQYF.

The chain uses TRBV5-5 and TRBJ1-2; 7 nucleotides agree with TRBD1. CDR3 length: 12 amino acids. Trimming took 4 bases from V and 6 from J; bases not matched to a gene: 3. CDR1 SGHKS and CDR2 YYEKEE come from the germline V gene (reference sequence). In DNA form, the CDR3 reads TGTGCCAGCAGCCCCCAGGGGGATGGCTACACCTTC. Translating gives CASSPQGDGYTF.

The V and J genes are TRBV5-4 and TRBJ2-7, with D tentatively TRBD1 (6 bases). From germline, CDR1 is SGHNT and CDR2 YYREEE (reference sequence). The CDR3 spans 17 residues. The V gene lost 0 bases and the J gene lost 1 base, with 17 bases spanning the gap. CDR3 nucleotides: TGTGCCAGCAGCTTGGGAGTAGACAGGATTAAATCCTACGAGCAGTACTTC. Amino acid sequence: CASSLGVDRIKSYEQYF. The whole variable domain, remainder taken from reference TRBV5-4 and TRBJ2-7, is ETGVTQSPTHLIKTRGQQVTLRCSSQSGHNTVSWYQQALGQGPQFIFQYYREEENGRGNFPPRFSGLQFPNYSSELNVNALELDDSALYLCASSLGVDRIKSYEQYFGPGTRLTVT.

This chain uses TRBV6-5 with TRBJ2-7; 9 bases are shared with TRBD1. The CDR3 is 16 amino acids. Germline lookup yields CDR1 MNHEY and CDR2 SVGAGI. The junction had 10 bases not matched to a gene; V was cut back by 4 bases and J by 3 bases. CDR3 in amino acids: CASSSSGTGIVYEQYF. The CDR3 region has the DNA TGTGCCAGCAGTTCATCCGGGACAGGGATTGTCTACGAGCAGTACTTC.

This rearrangement joins TRBV9 to TRBJ2-7; TRBD1 aligns across 8 bases. The CDR3 spans 14 residues. The germline V gene encodes CDR1 SGDLS and CDR2 YYNGEE. V gave up 4 bases and J gave up 6 bases; unmatched junction bases: 9. CDR3 in amino acids: CASSSRTGLGEQYF. CDR3 DNA sequence: TGTGCCAGCAGCTCCCGGACAGGGCTTGGCGAGCAGTACTTC.

This clone came up a few times. The rearrangement joins TRBV6-5 to TRBJ1-2; TRBD1 might be the D (6 bases). Germline assignment: CDR1 MNHEY and CDR2 SVGAGI. Deletions cut 6 bases from V and 8 bases from J, with 19 bases between. The CDR3 has 14 residues. The CDR3 spells CASRKQGSLYGYTF. CDR3 sequence (DNA): TGTGCCAGCAGGAAACAGGGTAGCCTTTACGGCTACACCTTC.

V is TRBV7-2 and J is TRBJ2-5; the D gene is possibly TRBD2 (6 bases). This CDR3 has 14 amino acids. CDR1 is SGHTA, CDR2 FQGNSA, per germline. Trimming left V 5 bases short and J 3 bases short, with 13 bases between. The DNA of the CDR3 is TGTGCCAGCAGCCTGGGACTCTTCGAAGAGACCCAGTACTTC. Protein: CASSLGLFEETQYF. Variable domain in full (rest from reference TRBV7-2 and TRBJ2-5): GAGVSQSPSNKVTEKGKDVELRCDPISGHTALYWYRQSLGQGLEFLIYFQGNSAPDKSGLPSDRFSAERTGGSVSTLTIQRTQQEDSAVYLCASSLGLFEETQYFGPGTRLLVL.

V and J are TRBV2 and TRBJ1-6, with TRBD1 identical over 8 bases. The length of the CDR3 is 15 residues. The germline V gene has CDR1 SNHLY and CDR2 FYNNEI. V was pared by 4 bases and J by 10 bases, with 9 bases of the junction left unmatched. Here the CDR3 DNA reads TGTGCCAGCAGTGTTGGGACAGGTCTTCTCTCACCCCTCCACTTT. Protein product: CASSVGTGLLSPLHF.

V and J are TRBV14 and TRBJ2-2; D is possibly TRBD1 (5 bases). The V end lost 4 bases, the J end lost 6 bases, and 18 bases lay between the germline ends. Per the germline V gene, CDR1 is SGHDN and CDR2 is FVKESK. The CDR3 runs 16 residues. The CDR3 protein is CASSPTGPRRPGELFF. The CDR3 DNA is TGTGCCAGCAGCCCCACAGGTCCCCGTCGTCCCGGGGAGCTGTTTTTT.

This chain connects TRBV7-9 to TRBJ1-4; TRBD1 aligns across 8 bases. This CDR3 spans 16 amino acids. J gave up 8 bases and V 1 base, and 9 bases lay outside the gene matches. Germline CDR1 SEHNR, CDR2 FQNEAQ (reference sequence). Written as DNA, the CDR3 is TGTGCCAGCAGCTTAGGGGTTGGACAGGGTGAAGAAAAACTGTTTTTT. This translates into CASSLGVGQGEEKLFF.